These 25 T cell receptor beta chains originate from one sample sequenced in a study of CD8 T cells in ankylosing spondylitis (dated by TCRdb to 2015 to 2018). General study outcomes and caveats: Blood from ankylosing spondylitis patients appeared to be characterized by a TCR beta motif composed of about eight highly homologous amino acid variants.

Their target antigens are unknown. Library method: 5' RACE. The sequencer was an Illumina HiSeq 2500. TCRdb passed the public sequencing reads through fastp at Q25 and MiXCR, retaining productive beta sequences. Each CDR3 protein gets just one entry, which takes the most common genes and DNA from the rows behind it. A total of fewer than 550,000 distinct CDR3 sequences appear in this sample, roughly 5.2% of them only once. Of the sample, under 4.5% is held by the ten largest clones. The specimen sequenced was blood, either unsorted or a sorted T cell fraction (not recorded which). The source is a male donor with ankylosing spondylitis.

The table lists this clonotype with many counts. The chain combines TRBV27 with TRBJ2-2; 8 nucleotides agree with TRBD2. With V trimmed by 2 bases and J by 2 bases, 4 bases remained unmatched. The CDR3 is 16 residues long. Germline lookup yields CDR1 MNHEY and CDR2 SMNVEV (reference sequence). The DNA of the CDR3 is TGTGCCAGCAGTTTAGGTAGCGGGGCTAACACCGGGGAGCTGTTTTTT. It is translated as CASSLGSGANTGELFF.

This clonotype showed up many times. This sequence joins TRBV5-6 and TRBJ2-1, with a possible D match to TRBD1 (6 bases). The germline CDR1 and CDR2 sequences are SGHDT and YYEEEE. Trimming cost V 1 base and J 9 bases, with 23 bases left between them. This CDR3 comprises 17 residues. The CDR3 spells CASSLLGRVQGEGEQFF. CDR3 coding DNA: TGTGCCAGCAGCTTGTTGGGTCGGGTACAGGGTGAAGGTGAGCAGTTCTTC.

The sample holds many counts of this clonotype. This sequence joins TRBV20-1 and TRBJ2-3, with 9 bases that match TRBD2. The CDR3 covers 14 residues. Per the germline V gene, CDR1 is DFQATT and CDR2 is SNEGSKA (reference sequence). V gave up 5 bases and J gave up 3 bases; unmatched junction bases: 6. This CDR3 is CSAVRGGATDTQYF. Written as DNA, the CDR3 is TGCAGTGCTGTTCGCGGGGGGGCAACAGATACGCAGTATTTT.

Many counts were recorded for this clonotype. The chain has TRBV20-1 and TRBJ2-7; the D gene is possibly TRBD2 (6 bases). The CDR3 loop spans 12 amino acids. Deletions cut 2 bases from V and 6 bases from J, with 11 bases between. Germline V gene sequence: CDR1 DFQATT, CDR2 SNEGSKA (reference sequence). The CDR3 DNA follows: TGCAGTGCTAGAACACTAGCAGGCGAGCAGTACTTC. Its translation is CSARTLAGEQYF.

This clonotype appeared many times. The chain employs TRBV29-1 and TRBJ1-1; perhaps TRBD1 as D (5 bases). Trimming removed 5 bases at V and 1 base at J, with 8 bases between. The CDR3 is 12 residues long. Germline CDR1 reads SQVTM; CDR2 reads ANQGSEA. DNA of the CDR3: TGCAGCGTTCGCGGGGGGAACACTGAAGCTTTCTTT. Protein product: CSVRGGNTEAFF. The full variable domain, rest sourced from reference TRBV29-1 and TRBJ1-1, is SAVISQKPSRDICQRGTSLTIQCQVDSQVTMMFWYRQQPGQSLTLIATANQGSEATYESGFVIDKFPISRPNLTFSTLTVSNMSPEDSSIYLCSVRGGNTEAFFGQGTRLTVV.

This clonotype occurred many times. The chain combines TRBV12-3 or TRBV12-4 with TRBJ2-5, with 10 bases fitting TRBD2. Trimming took 3 bases from V and 2 from J; bases not matched to a gene: 12. There are 18 residues in the CDR3. For the CDR3, the DNA is TGTGCCAGCAGTTTGCCGGGGCTAGCGGGAGAGAGGCAAGAGACCCAGTACTTC. Its protein is CASSLPGLAGERQETQYF.

This clonotype appeared many times. The rearrangement links TRBV11-2 to TRBJ2-7; TRBD2 matches at 10 bases. CDR1 is SGHAT and CDR2 is FQNNGV in the germline V gene. Unmatched junction bases numbered 1, after V lost 2 bases and J lost 3 bases. The CDR3 is 14 amino acids. The CDR3 sequence: CASSLLAGVYEQYF. As DNA, the CDR3 is TGTGCCAGCAGCTTACTAGCGGGAGTCTACGAGCAGTACTTC. Full variable domain (outside the CDR3, taken from reference TRBV11-2 and TRBJ2-7): EAGVAQSPRYKIIEKRQSVAFWCNPISGHATLYWYQQILGQGPKLLIQFQNNGVVDDSQLPKDRFSAERLKGVDSTLKIQPAKLEDSAVYLCASSLLAGVYEQYFGPGTRLTVT.

There are many counts of this clonotype. The CDR3 coding sequence is TGCAGTGCTAGTGGCGGCCCCCTCGAGCAGTACTTC. Translated: CSASGGPLEQYF. This sequence joins TRBV20-1 and TRBJ2-7; D unclear. From germline, CDR1 is DFQATT and CDR2 SNEGSKA (reference sequence). Trimming pared 3 bases from V and 6 bases from J, leaving 12 bases between. The CDR3 covers 12 residues.

This clonotype appeared many times. This sequence joins TRBV7-9 and TRBJ2-7; D is uncertain. Trimming pared 10 bases from V and 3 bases from J, leaving 10 bases between. Germline V gene sequence: CDR1 SEHNR, CDR2 FQNEAQ (reference sequence). The CDR3 contains 11 residues. The CDR3 sequence is CAITDLYEQYF. DNA of the CDR3: TGTGCCATCACGGACCTCTACGAGCAGTACTTC. The full variable domain, its missing parts supplied by reference TRBV7-9 and TRBJ2-7, is DTGVSQNPRHKITKRGQNVTFRCDPISEHNRLYWYRQTLGQGPEFLTYFQNEAQLEKSRLLSDRFSAERPKGSFSTLEIQRTEQGDSAMYLCAITDLYEQYFGPGTRLTVT.

This clonotype appeared many times. The chain employs TRBV15 and TRBJ1-2; TRBD1 might be the D (5 bases). Germline-derived CDR1 and CDR2 are LNHNV and YYDKDF (reference sequence). The V gene lost 6 bases and the J gene lost 2 bases, with 10 bases spanning the gap. This CDR3 region has 13 residues. The DNA for the CDR3 is TGTGCCACCAGGCGCAGGGCAAACTATGGCTACACCTTC. This translates into CATRRRANYGYTF.

This clonotype was seen ten or more times. The chain employs TRBV11-2 and TRBJ1-1, with unresolved D. Trimming stripped 1 base from V and 2 bases from J, with 5 bases between. CDR3 length: 13 residues. Germline V CDR1 and CDR2: SGHAT, FQNNGV. The CDR3 sequence is CASSLAHNTEAFF. CDR3 DNA: TGTGCCAGCAGCTTAGCACATAACACTGAAGCTTTCTTT.

A few counts support this clonotype. The chain joins TRBV2 to TRBJ2-7; D perhaps matches TRBD2 (5 bases). Germline V gene sequence: CDR1 SNHLY, CDR2 FYNNEI. The CDR3 is made up of 11 amino acids. V lost 7 bases to trimming and J lost 4 bases, with 8 bases between them. The CDR3 sequence is CASKREYEQYF. In nucleotides, the CDR3 is TGTGCCAGCAAGAGGGAATACGAGCAGTACTTC.

This clonotype was picked up a small number of times. The chain links TRBV6-5 to TRBJ2-5; no clear D. Germline CDR1 and CDR2: MNHEY and SVGAGI. Between the trimmed V and J ends, which lost 1 base and 5 bases, there was a span of 11 bases. CDR3 length equals 14 residues. The CDR3 bases are TGTGCCAGCAGTTACTTACGAAGACGGGAGACCCAGTACTTC. This codes for CASSYLRRRETQYF.

This clonotype was seen many times. The CDR3 is CASSAGSGIQYF. The DNA of the CDR3 is TGTGCCAGCAGTGCGGGAAGCGGGATTCAGTACTTC. V is TRBV2 and J is TRBJ2-4, with a tentative D call TRBD2 (6 bases). Trimming shortened V by 4 bases and J by 10 bases, and 11 bases separated the two germline ends. The CDR3 consists of 12 residues. The germline V gene encodes CDR1 SNHLY and CDR2 FYNNEI.

This clonotype was counted a few times. J is TRBJ2-7 and V is TRBV5-1, with TRBD2 identical over 8 bases. Germline V CDR1 and CDR2: SGHRS, YFSETQ. The CDR3 is 15 amino acids. Trimming cost V 4 bases and J 5 bases; bases outside gene matches: 11. The CDR3 here is CASSPGGRVRNEQYF. DNA of the CDR3: TGCGCCAGCAGCCCGGGGGGGAGGGTGAGGAACGAGCAGTACTTC.

This clonotype was recorded many times. The chain carries TRBV7-2 and TRBJ1-5, with 7 bases fitting TRBD1. The CDR3 consists of 15 residues. V shed 5 bases, J shed 3 bases, and the junction held 7 bases outside the gene matches. Germline CDR1 is SGHTA and CDR2 is FQGNSA. The CDR3 coding sequence is TGTGCCAGCAGCAGACAGGGCCAATCCAATCAGCCCCAGCATTTT. This codes for CASSRQGQSNQPQHF. The full variable domain, completed using reference TRBV7-2 and TRBJ1-5, is GAGVSQSPSNKVTEKGKDVELRCDPISGHTALYWYRQSLGQGLEFLIYFQGNSAPDKSGLPSDRFSAERTGGSVSTLTIQRTQQEDSAVYLCASSRQGQSNQPQHFGDGTRLSIL.

This chain uses TRBV5-5 with TRBJ2-3; D is undetermined. Trimming cost V 3 bases and J 7 bases, with 9 bases left between them. The germline CDR1 and CDR2 sequences are SGHKS and YYEKEE (reference sequence). This CDR3 contains 12 residues. CDR3 in amino acids: CASSSDRNTQYF. The CDR3 region has the DNA TGTGCCAGCAGCTCCGATCGGAATACGCAGTATTTT.

The chain combines TRBV3-1 with TRBJ1-1; the D gene is possibly TRBD1 (5 bases). V lost 1 base and J 4 bases, leaving 13 bases between the germline ends. Per the germline V gene, CDR1 is LGHDT and CDR2 is YNNKEL (reference sequence). The CDR3 consists of 15 residues. DNA of the CDR3: TGTGCCAGCAGCCAAGTACGTCAGGGAGTCACTGAAGCTTTCTTT. Its translation is CASSQVRQGVTEAFF.

As concerns this clonotype: A read error may account for a junction end that differs from germline. This chain uses TRBV25-1 with TRBJ2-1; 9 positions agree with TRBD2. The CDR3 length is 18 residues. Germline CDR1 is MGHDK and CDR2 is SYGVNS. The CDR3 spells CDSSATPTSGLAYNEQFF. DNA of the CDR3: TGTGACAGCAGTGCGACCCCGACTAGCGGCCTTGCCTACAATGAGCAGTTCTTC. Full variable domain (outside the CDR3, taken from reference TRBV25-1 and TRBJ2-1): EADIYQTPRYLVIGTGKKITLECSQTMGHDKMYWYQQDPGMELHLIHYSYGVNSTEKGDLSSESTVSRIRTEHFPLTLESARPSHTSQYLCDSSATPTSGLAYNEQFFGPGTRLTVL.

This clonotype was picked up many times. J is TRBJ1-2 and V is TRBV29-1; D may be TRBD1 (5 bases). Germline CDR1 SQVTM, CDR2 ANQGSEA. The CDR3 has 11 residues. With 3 bases removed from V and 8 bases from J, the gap between germline ends came to 10 bases. As DNA, the CDR3 is TGCAGCGTTGACCCAGGGAACGGCTACACCTTC. Its protein product is CSVDPGNGYTF.

The rearrangement joins TRBV4-2 to TRBJ1-5; D uncertain. The germline V gene has CDR1 LGHNA and CDR2 YNFKEQ. The CDR3 loop spans 14 amino acids. Trimming took off 3 bases at V and 0 bases at J, with 6 bases between the two ends. The CDR3 sequence: CASSQNPSNQPQHF. CDR3 bases: TGTGCCAGCAGCCAGAATCCTAGCAATCAGCCCCAGCATTTT.

The rearrangement joins TRBV7-2 to TRBJ1-1; possibly TRBD1 for D (6 bases). This CDR3 contains 13 residues. V was trimmed by 4 bases and J by 6 bases, leaving 12 bases between them. Germline CDR1 SGHTA, CDR2 FQGNSA. The CDR3 nucleotides read TGTGCCAGCAGCTCATACAGGGCTTCTGAAGCTTTCTTT. Its protein product is CASSSYRASEAFF. The full variable domain, in which reference TRBV7-2 and TRBJ1-1 provide the parts outside the CDR3, is GAGVSQSPSNKVTEKGKDVELRCDPISGHTALYWYRQSLGQGLEFLIYFQGNSAPDKSGLPSDRFSAERTGGSVSTLTIQRTQQEDSAVYLCASSSYRASEAFFGQGTRLTVV.

This clonotype was detected ten times or more. J is TRBJ1-1 and V is TRBV28; 8 bases fit TRBD1. CDR1 is MDHEN, CDR2 SYDVKM, per germline. Losses at the gene ends were 6 bases for V and 8 bases for J; bases not matched to a gene: 8. This CDR3 comprises 13 residues. CDR3 sequence: CASSRRTGSEAFF. The CDR3 nucleotides are TGTGCCAGCAGCCGTAGGACAGGGTCAGAAGCTTTCTTT.

This clonotype came up many times. V is TRBV7-2 and J is TRBJ2-3, with D hard to call. V was cut by 5 bases and J by 2 bases, with 17 bases left in between. Germline V gene data show CDR1 as SGHTA and CDR2 as FQGNSA. The CDR3 consists of 16 residues. As DNA, the CDR3 is TGTGCCAGCAGCCCTCTGGTCCTTCCCTCCACAGATACGCAGTATTTT. Translation: CASSPLVLPSTDTQYF.

This clonotype was counted many times. This sequence joins TRBV12-3 or TRBV12-4 and TRBJ2-1; weak D call: TRBD2 (5 bases). V dropped 4 bases and J dropped 6 bases, with 10 bases sitting between them. CDR3 length: 13 amino acids. CDR3 DNA sequence: TGTGCCAGCAGTTCAACTAGAGGCAATGAGCAGTTCTTC. The encoded protein is CASSSTRGNEQFF.